The present T cell receptor beta chain was sequenced within a study of T cell repertoires in cytomegalovirus infection. The overall study: CMV infection together with matching HLA type was indicated by public TCR beta signatures. Study-wide results and caveats: Adding up the frequency of public TCR beta families identified people who carried CMV plus the relevant HLA. The ex vivo response showed dominance by HLA-C-restricted CMV-specific TCR beta clonotypes.

The CDR3 is made up of 14 amino acids. Germline CDR1 reads MDHEN; CDR2 reads SYDVKM. V was pared by 6 bases and J by 3 bases, with 14 bases between. This clonotype has more than one count but fewer than ten. Its target is unknown. TCRdb called the reads again in MiXCR, with one record for every CDR3 protein. In the table there are under 200,000 distinct CDR3 sequences, 8.5% to 10% of which are singletons. The TCR was taken from a human donor in good health (CMV status not recorded). Some clones in this sample may be carry-over from other donors' samples. Sequenced sample: PBMCs. The V call is TRBV28, the J call TRBJ2-5, with D perhaps TRBD1 (6 bases). The CDR3 DNA reads as TGTGCCAGCAGAGCAGGGGCAGTGGAAGAGACCCAGTACTTC. This gives the protein CASRAGAVEETQYF.